The sequence of this T cell receptor beta chain was determined in a study of cytomegalovirus exposure and HLA in healthy donors. Study findings and constraints: Many donors carried some public TCRs, although rarity characterized most TCR sequences. Presence/absence analyses assumed roughly uniform sequencing depth across donors. Researchers had no immune exposure information except CMV serostatus available. CMV antigen specificity was confirmed in vitro for three CMV-associated chains.

The CDR3 consists of 15 residues. In germline, CDR1 is SGHDT, CDR2 YYEEEE. Primers included in the PCR were 60 Vbeta and 13 Jbeta primers. Only in-frame clones appear in the TCRdb table, and some are missing; sequencing was by immunoSEQ multiplex PCR. The sample lists around 130,000 clones; more than 55% were seen once. As to this clone: No antigen is known for it. At one boundary the junction diverges from the germline segment, which might be a read error.

The sequenced sample consisted of PBMCs. The clonotype comes from a man aged 18 to 35 in good health and CMV-seronegative. The chain has TRBV5-6 and TRBJ1-2; 8 bases match TRBD1. The CDR3 is CASSETGTGFYGYPF. CDR3 bases: TGTGCCAGCAGCGAGACCGGGACAGGTTTTTATGGCTACCCCTTC. The whole variable domain, remainder taken from reference TRBV5-6 and TRBJ1-2, is DAGVTQSPTHLIKTRGQQVTLRCSPKSGHDTVSWYQQALGQGPQFIFQYYEEEERQRGNFPDRFSGHQFPNYSSELNVNALLLGDSALYLCASSETGTGFYGYPFGSGTRLTVV.